This TCR beta chain was identified during a study of shared clonotypes between healthy human individuals. Study-level findings and limits: Generally, estimated richness proved larger in naive subsets than it did in memory subsets. The naive CD4 repertoires of a handful of donors were compared, and approximately 5% of clonotypes were shared. Rarefaction gave evidence that sorted-subset sequencing remained incomplete despite large depth.

Germline V gene lookup returns CDR1 MNHEY and CDR2 SVGAGI. The V gene lost 8 bases and the J gene lost 4 bases, with 11 bases spanning the gap. This CDR3 contains 13 residues. A remark on this clone: What it binds is not known.

Generated by immunoSEQ multiplex PCR, the TCRdb table keeps only in-frame clones and is missing some. The data hold hundreds of thousands of clones, with roughly 95% observed a single time. Sequenced sample: naive CD4+ T cells sorted from blood. Subset here: CD45RA+ positively selected. The source is a woman aged 25 to 39 in good health. The gene calls are TRBV6-5 and TRBJ2-2, with D possibly TRBD2 on 5 matching bases. CDR3 protein: CASERGGTGELFF. For the CDR3, the DNA is TGTGCCAGCGAACGGGGTGGCACCGGGGAGCTGTTTTTT.